This paragraph reports one T cell receptor (beta chain). Its matching antigen is unknown. This entry is derived from a study of monozygotic twins with inflammatory bowel disease. Findings and limits, study-wide: The sharing of clonotypes with others was lower in IBD patients than in healthy twins, especially with disease activity. Resolution of different T cell subtypes was not achieved.

Every TCR library consumed 3500 ng of total RNA. Per individual sample, eight separate reactions were used to make cDNA. TCRdb re-called the 5' RACE reads, yielding one record per CDR3 amino acid sequence without DNA. Its listing shows approximately 340,000 distinct CDR3 sequences. This TCR was sampled from a human donor with ulcerative colitis or Crohn's disease, or a healthy co-twin of an affected twin (not recorded which). The sequenced material came from blood.

CDR3 loop: CASSYPPSGHTYEQYF. The V and J genes are TRBV6-5 and TRBJ2-7; the D call of TRBD1 rests on TCRdb alone, since no DNA is present to check it. The V gene's germline CDR1 is MNHEY and CDR2 SVGAGI. The CDR3 covers 16 residues.